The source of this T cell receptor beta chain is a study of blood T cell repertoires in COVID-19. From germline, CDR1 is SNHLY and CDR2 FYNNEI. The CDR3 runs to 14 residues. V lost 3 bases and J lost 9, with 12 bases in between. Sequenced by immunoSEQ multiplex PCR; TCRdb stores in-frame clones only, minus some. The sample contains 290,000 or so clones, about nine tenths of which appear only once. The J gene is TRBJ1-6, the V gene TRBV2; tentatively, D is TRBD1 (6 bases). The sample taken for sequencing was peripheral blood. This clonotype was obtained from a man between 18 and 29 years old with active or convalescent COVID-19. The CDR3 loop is CASSELVRGSPLHF. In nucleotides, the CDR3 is TGTGCCAGCAGTGAGTTGGTCAGGGGTTCACCCCTCCACTTT.